This T cell receptor (beta chain) was retrieved from a study of blood T cell repertoires in COVID-19. The table came from immunoSEQ multiplex PCR; TCRdb's copy has only in-frame clones and leaves some out. The repertoire holds about 70,000 clones, with around 86% as singletons. The CDR3 sequence is 13 residues long. CDR1 is MNHEY, CDR2 SVGAGI, per germline. V was clipped by 7 bases and J by 5 bases; unmatched bases: 6. The sample comprised peripheral blood. J is TRBJ1-1 and V is TRBV6-5, with 8 positions matching TRBD1. This clonotype was sampled from a man between 65 and 85 years old with active COVID-19. The CDR3 spells CASNRGAATEAFF. The CDR3 region has the DNA TGTGCCAGCAACAGGGGGGCGGCGACTGAAGCTTTCTTT.